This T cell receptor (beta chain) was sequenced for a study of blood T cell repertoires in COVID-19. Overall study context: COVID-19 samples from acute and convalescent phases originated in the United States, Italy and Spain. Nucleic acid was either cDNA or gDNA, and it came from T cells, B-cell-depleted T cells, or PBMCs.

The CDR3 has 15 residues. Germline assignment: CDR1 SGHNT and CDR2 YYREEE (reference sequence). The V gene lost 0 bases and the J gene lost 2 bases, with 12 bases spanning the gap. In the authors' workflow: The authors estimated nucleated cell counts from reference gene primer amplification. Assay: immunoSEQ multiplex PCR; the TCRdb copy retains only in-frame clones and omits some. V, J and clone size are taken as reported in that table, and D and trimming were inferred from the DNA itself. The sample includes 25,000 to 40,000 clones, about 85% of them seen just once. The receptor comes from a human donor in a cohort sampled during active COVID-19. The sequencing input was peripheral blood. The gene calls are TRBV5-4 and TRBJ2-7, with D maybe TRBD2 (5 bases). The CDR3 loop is CASSLVGESPYEQYF. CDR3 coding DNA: TGTGCCAGCAGCTTGGTCGGGGAATCGCCCTACGAGCAGTACTTC.